Listed here are 11 T cell receptor beta chains from one sample, sequenced in a study of Graves' ophthalmopathy and Graves' hyperthyroidism. Amplification targeted the TCR beta CDR3 regions, with RNA transcripts as the source material. The workflow started with a first-round RT-PCR run with HTBI primers and then moved on to a second-round multiplex PCR. Each CDR3 protein gets one entry after TCRdb re-called the multiplex PCR reads with MiXCR. The data contain some 400,000 distinct CDR3 sequences, approximately 16% of them seen just once; the ten biggest clones take up around 1.5%. Sequences were obtained from peripheral blood. Every receptor here comes from a young woman with Graves' ophthalmopathy.

The chain is built from TRBV12-3 or TRBV12-4 and TRBJ2-5, with D perhaps given as TRBD1 or TRBD2 (5 bases each). This CDR3 is 14 amino acids long. V dropped 2 bases and J dropped 5 bases, with 12 bases sitting between them. The CDR3 DNA reads as TGTGCCAGCAGTTTACCCCCCAGGGAGGAGACCCAGTACTTC. Amino acid sequence: CASSLPPREETQYF.

This clonotype has a handful of counts. This sequence joins TRBV7-8 and TRBJ2-5; maybe TRBD1 (6 bases). Germline-derived CDR1 and CDR2 are SGHVS and FQNEAQ. Trimming removed 5 bases at V and 1 base at J, with 17 bases between. The CDR3 extends over 16 amino acids. This CDR3 reads CASSRNLRDIQETQYF. CDR3 nucleotide sequence: TGTGCCAGCAGCCGAAATCTCCGGGACATCCAAGAGACCCAGTACTTC.

This chain links TRBV27 with TRBJ2-7; D may match TRBD1 or TRBD2 (6 bases each). Germline loops: CDR1 MNHEY, CDR2 SMNVEV (reference sequence). The CDR3 spans 15 residues. The V end lost 5 bases, the J end lost 3 bases, and 17 bases lay between the germline ends. Written as DNA, the CDR3 is TGTGCCAGCAGTGGGGGCGGGACTTACAACTACGAGCAGTACTTC. It specifies CASSGGGTYNYEQYF.

The chain combines TRBV3-1 with TRBJ2-6; unclear D gene. The CDR3 is 20 amino acids. From germline, CDR1 is LGHDT and CDR2 YNNKEL (reference sequence). Trimming cost V 1 base and J 0 bases, with 19 bases left between them. This chain's CDR3 is CASSQVIEAQARSGANVLTF. The CDR3 coding sequence is TGTGCCAGCAGCCAAGTAATAGAGGCGCAGGCCCGCTCTGGGGCCAACGTCCTGACTTTC.

This clonotype has just one count. This CDR3 is CASGQGTDTEAFF. The CDR3 bases are TGTGCCAGCGGACAGGGTACGGACACTGAAGCTTTCTTT. This chain joins TRBV28 and TRBJ1-1, with TRBD1 identical over 8 bases. Trimming removed 8 bases from V and 3 bases from J; junction bases left unmatched: 5. The CDR3 is 13 amino acids. Germline CDR1 reads MDHEN; CDR2 reads SYDVKM.

This clonotype was seen ten or more times. This chain uses TRBV6-2 or TRBV6-3 with TRBJ1-1, with D possibly being TRBD1 (5 bases). The CDR3 loop spans 14 amino acids. V gave up 4 bases and J gave up 4 bases, with 13 bases separating them. In germline, CDR1 is MNHEY, CDR2 SVGEGT. Here the CDR3 reads CASSSNGGGTEAFF. The CDR3 bases are TGTGCCAGCAGTTCTAATGGGGGAGGCACTGAAGCTTTCTTT.

Ten or more counts support this clonotype. The chain combines TRBV20-1 with TRBJ1-1, with D uncertain. Trimming took 6 bases from V and 1 from J, leaving 18 bases between them. The CDR3 is 15 amino acids. CDR1 and CDR2 from the germline V gene are DFQATT and SNEGSKA (reference sequence). The CDR3 sequence: CSAPRSSTGNTEAFF. The CDR3 nucleotides are TGCAGTGCCCCTCGGTCCAGCACGGGGAACACTGAAGCTTTCTTT.

The chain employs TRBV19 and TRBJ2-5; D gene ambiguous. Between the trimmed V and J ends, which lost 8 bases and 5 bases, there was a span of 12 bases. Germline values: CDR1 LNHDA, CDR2 SQIVND (reference sequence). This CDR3 contains 12 residues. The CDR3 DNA reads as TGTGCCAGTGGGCGCTTTGGGGAGACCCAGTACTTC. Its protein is CASGRFGETQYF.

In this sample, this clonotype turned up many times. The chain uses TRBV10-3 and TRBJ2-7; 11 positions match TRBD2. The germline CDR1 and CDR2 sequences are ENHRY and SYGVKD. This CDR3 contains 15 residues. J was trimmed by 2 bases and V by 2 bases; bases with no gene match: 2. CDR3 in amino acids: CAISEELAGAYEQYF. As DNA, the CDR3 is TGTGCCATCAGTGAGGAACTAGCGGGAGCCTACGAGCAGTACTTC.

About this clonotype itself: One end of the junction does not line up with germline, which may come from a read error. The chain employs TRBV7-9 and TRBJ1-3, with D possibly being TRBD1 (6 bases). The length of the CDR3 is 11 residues. CDR1 is SEHNR and CDR2 is FQNEAQ in the germline V gene (reference sequence). The CDR3: CASSSGASIFF. The CDR3, as DNA: TGTGCCAGCAGCTCGGGGGCCTCTATTTTTTTT.

There are many counts of this clonotype. This chain connects TRBV6-1 to TRBJ1-1, with D maybe TRBD1 (6 bases). This CDR3 spans 16 amino acids. Germline V lookup: CDR1 MNHNS, CDR2 SASEGT. V dropped 7 bases and J dropped 0 bases, with 18 bases sitting between them. In DNA form, the CDR3 reads TGTGCCAGCATCCCTTGGGGAGGACAGCTGAACACTGAAGCTTTCTTT. Its translation: CASIPWGGQLNTEAFF.